The 8 T cell receptor beta chains below all came from one sample that was sequenced in a study of OX40 agonist ivuxolimab in advanced cancers. TCRdb's table, derived via immunoSEQ multiplex PCR, lists solely in-frame clones and lacks some. The sample lists about 64,000 clones, roughly 85% occurring once. Sequenced here: CD4+ or CD8+ T cells sorted from blood, sampled in a trial of the OX40 agonist ivuxolimab. The receptor source for this set is an adult with an advanced solid tumor such as melanoma, head and neck, liver or kidney cancer.

The gene calls are TRBV19 and TRBJ1-5, with D perhaps TRBD1 (6 bases). Germline V gives CDR1 LNHDA, CDR2 SQIVND (reference sequence). With 6 bases removed from V and 7 bases from J, the gap between germline ends came to 16 bases. CDR3 length: 14 residues. This chain's CDR3 is CASSMGPGVQPQHF. The CDR3 region has the DNA TGTGCCAGTAGCATGGGGCCAGGGGTACAGCCCCAGCATTTT.

This clone has a handful of counts. The chain uses TRBV5-1 and TRBJ2-1, with TRBD2 matching 10 bases. The CDR3 extends over 14 amino acids. Trimming removed 2 bases from V and 9 bases from J; junction bases left unmatched: 5. Germline-derived CDR1 and CDR2 are SGHRS and YFSETQ. This CDR3 is CASSLGAGGIEQFF. The CDR3 nucleotides are TGCGCCAGCAGCTTAGGAGCGGGAGGGATTGAGCAGTTCTTC.

This sequence joins TRBV5-6 and TRBJ2-1; 8 bases map to TRBD1. Germline V gene data show CDR1 as SGHDT and CDR2 as YYEEEE. This CDR3 comprises 13 residues. With 1 base clipped from V and 6 bases from J, the junction kept 0 bases outside the gene matches. CDR3 bases: TGTGCCAGCAGCTTGACAGGGGGCAATGAGCAGTTCTTC. Protein sequence: CASSLTGGNEQFF.

The chain recombines TRBV4-1 with TRBJ1-5; unclear D gene. Germline lookup yields CDR1 MGHRA and CDR2 YSYEKL. Trimming left V 1 base short and J 4 bases short, with 8 bases between. This CDR3 spans 14 amino acids. The CDR3 sequence: CASSQGRRNQPQHF. The CDR3 DNA is TGCGCCAGCAGCCAAGGTCGGAGAAATCAGCCCCAGCATTTT.

The chain recombines TRBV7-9 with TRBJ1-2, with D unresolved. The CDR3 has 12 residues. V lost 4 bases to trimming and J lost 10 bases, with 13 bases between them. The germline V gene has CDR1 SEHNR and CDR2 FQNEAQ (reference sequence). DNA of the CDR3: TGTGCCAGCAGCTCTCCTCTCGGGGACTACACCTTC. Amino acids: CASSSPLGDYTF.

This CDR3 reads CASSQKPRTGSNQPQHF. The CDR3 DNA reads as TGCGCCAGCAGCCAGAAACCCCGGACAGGTTCCAATCAGCCCCAGCATTTT. The chain has TRBV4-1 and TRBJ1-5, with 7 bases that match TRBD1. The germline V gene has CDR1 MGHRA and CDR2 YSYEKL. The CDR3 is 17 amino acids. V shed 3 bases, J shed 3 bases, and the junction held 11 bases outside the gene matches.

The chain recombines TRBV2 with TRBJ2-5; 8 bases are a match to TRBD1. The CDR3 runs to 15 residues. Germline CDR1 is SNHLY and CDR2 is FYNNEI. V shed 6 bases and J 3 bases; nucleotides not matched to a gene: 9. In DNA, the CDR3 is TGTGCCAGCAGAGCCGACAGGGGATTGAAAGAGACCCAGTACTTC. Translation: CASRADRGLKETQYF.

J is TRBJ2-5 and V is TRBV27; D ambiguous. The V gene's germline CDR1 is MNHEY and CDR2 SMNVEV (reference sequence). The CDR3 runs to 13 residues. Between the trimmed V and J ends, which lost 6 bases and 5 bases, there was a span of 13 bases. CDR3: CASSARVRETQYF. The CDR3 DNA reads TGTGCCAGCAGCGCTCGGGTCCGGGAGACCCAGTACTTC.